This section outlines one T cell receptor beta chain sequence together with its context. Antigen: not known. This sample is drawn from a study of T cell responses to AZD1222 COVID-19 vaccine. Study-wide results and caveats: Baseline serology detected seropositivity in only a handful of AZD1222 recipients. Receipt of two AZD1222 doses was followed by a rise in Spike-specific TCR breadth and depth.

Pooling was applied to second doses at about 4 or about 12 weeks. Clones were read by immunoSEQ multiplex PCR, and TCRdb kept only the in-frame ones, dropping some. The table includes approximately 150,000 clones, 80% to 95% detected once. The ends were cut back, 1 base at V and 4 bases at J, with 11 bases in the middle. The CDR3 contains 15 residues. The germline gives CDR1 LGHNA, CDR2 YNFKEQ. The sequencing used peripheral blood, collected 28 days after the second AZD1222 dose. The source is an adult who received the AZD1222 COVID-19 vaccine. This rearrangement joins TRBV4-2 to TRBJ1-5; no firm D call. The CDR3 region is CASSQGAGGNQPQHF. The CDR3 DNA reads as TGTGCCAGCAGCCAAGGGGCGGGTGGGAATCAGCCCCAGCATTTT.